The T cell receptor (beta chain) described here comes from a study of identical twins. Points from the study as a whole: Cross-sectional statistical analysis, not tracking of the same donors, underpinned the conclusions. Twins' surplus sharing was weaker for beta out-of-frame sequences.

From the 5' RACE reads, TCRdb called clonotypes with MiXCR, one entry per CDR3 protein. The sample carries more than 650,000 distinct CDR3 sequences, less than 7% recorded once. The CDR3 runs to 14 residues. Germline V gene data show CDR1 as MNHEY and CDR2 as SVGEGT. V shed 5 bases and J shed 4 bases, with 11 bases lying between them. Points on this clonotype: Its matching antigen is unknown.

This receptor was identified in a man aged 18 to 30 in good health. The sequenced sample consisted of naive T cells sorted from blood. The V and J genes are TRBV6-2 or TRBV6-3 and TRBJ2-2, with D maybe TRBD1 (5 bases). The CDR3 DNA reads as TGTGCCAGCAGTGCAGGGTATGGCACCGGGGAGCTGTTTTTT. The encoded protein is CASSAGYGTGELFF.